This passage covers 22 T cell receptor beta chains from one sample sequenced in a study of T cells in Graves' hyperthyroidism and ophthalmopathy. The CDR3 regions of TCR beta were amplified from RNA transcripts. The TCR CDR3 was amplified in a first-round RT-PCR using the HTBI primer set. TCRdb analysed the multiplex PCR reads with MiXCR anew, one entry per CDR3 protein. The sample gives hundreds of thousands of distinct CDR3 sequences, 20% to 30% of which show up once; about 25% is in the top ten. Sample: blood. These receptors originate from a man aged 40-50 years with Graves' hyperthyroidism that later progressed to Graves' ophthalmopathy.

This clonotype occurred many times. This chain joins TRBV28 and TRBJ2-7, with D uncertain. The CDR3 loop spans 11 amino acids. Germline values: CDR1 MDHEN, CDR2 SYDVKM. Trimming took 8 bases from V and 6 from J, leaving 11 bases between them. Here the CDR3 reads CASLGPSEQYF. CDR3 nucleotide sequence: TGTGCCAGCCTAGGGCCCAGCGAGCAGTACTTC.

This clonotype was detected ten times or more. Just one base apart from a much larger clone, this may be a read error. V gene TRBV12-3 or TRBV12-4 combines with J gene TRBJ1-2, with TRBD1 as a possible D gene (5 bases). The CDR3 spans 14 residues. The CDR3 DNA sequence: TGTGTCAGCAGTTTCCGACGGGGCGCGAATGGCTACACCTTC. Amino acid sequence: CVSSFRRGANGYTF.

This clonotype was recorded many times. The chain is built from TRBV19 and TRBJ1-5, with unresolved D. The germline gives CDR1 LNHDA, CDR2 SQIVND (reference sequence). The CDR3 contains 16 residues. V was clipped by 6 bases and J by 0 bases, with 15 bases between them. The CDR3 reads CASSIPDSGSNQPQHF. DNA for the CDR3: TGTGCCAGTAGCATCCCGGATTCGGGTAGCAATCAGCCCCAGCATTTT.

This clonotype showed up just a few times. V is TRBV6-1 and J is TRBJ2-5, with D possibly called TRBD1 or TRBD2 (5 bases each). The CDR3 runs to 14 residues. CDR1 and CDR2 (germline): MNHNS, SASEGT. Between the trimmed V and J ends, which lost 2 bases and 3 bases, there was a span of 10 bases. The CDR3 region is CASSETGGEETQYF. The CDR3 DNA reads as TGTGCCAGCAGTGAAACTGGGGGAGAAGAGACCCAGTACTTC.

This chain links TRBV11-2 with TRBJ1-2; D perhaps matches TRBD1 (6 bases). The germline V and J ends were trimmed by 5 bases and 8 bases, with 18 bases remaining between them. The CDR3 runs to 14 residues. CDR1 is SGHAT, CDR2 FQNNGV, per germline. CDR3 region: CASSPENRERGYTF. CDR3 sequence (DNA): TGTGCCAGCAGCCCAGAAAACAGGGAGCGGGGCTACACCTTC.

The table lists this clonotype with many counts. This chain joins TRBV18 and TRBJ2-5; unclear D gene. Trimming took 0 bases from V and 2 from J, leaving 7 bases between them. Germline CDR1 and CDR2: KGHSH and LQKENI. The CDR3 loop spans 14 amino acids. CDR3 DNA sequence: TGTGCCAGCTCACCACCGGGTCTTCAAGAGACCCAGTACTTC. Translating it yields CASSPPGLQETQYF.

This clonotype occurred many times. This chain links TRBV13 with TRBJ2-7; a possible D gene is TRBD2 (7 bases). The germline V and J ends were trimmed by 5 bases and 0 bases, with 23 bases remaining between them. Germline CDR1 PRHDT, CDR2 FYEKMQ (reference sequence). The length of the CDR3 is 18 residues. The CDR3 DNA sequence: TGTGCCAGCAGCCTAGAGGGGTTAGGGGGACTACCCTCCTACGAGCAGTACTTC. Translating it yields CASSLEGLGGLPSYEQYF.

The J gene is TRBJ1-6, the V gene TRBV27, with D hard to call. The CDR3 loop spans 14 amino acids. Trimming pared 5 bases from V and 3 bases from J, leaving 8 bases between. CDR1 is MNHEY and CDR2 is SMNVEV in the germline V gene (reference sequence). The DNA of the CDR3 is TGTGCCAGCAGTCGGGAGGGCTATAATTCACCCCTCCACTTT. It yields the protein CASSREGYNSPLHF.

This clonotype was found many times. The chain joins TRBV28 to TRBJ1-5; possible D gene TRBD1, 5 bases. Trimming took 5 bases from V and 6 from J, leaving 17 bases between them. CDR3 length: 15 amino acids. Germline-derived CDR1 and CDR2 are MDHEN and SYDVKM. The chain's CDR3 is CASSPIGRGSQPQHF. In DNA form, the CDR3 reads TGTGCCAGCAGTCCCATTGGAAGGGGAAGTCAGCCCCAGCATTTT.

The sample holds many counts of this clonotype. The chain combines TRBV18 with TRBJ2-5; D unresolved. The CDR3 sequence is 11 residues long. In germline, CDR1 is KGHSH, CDR2 LQKENI. Trimming took 8 bases from V and 3 from J, leaving 7 bases between them. Here the CDR3 reads CASSPEETQYF. CDR3 nucleotide sequence: TGTGCCAGCAGTCCTGAAGAGACCCAGTACTTC.

The V call is TRBV6-5, the J call TRBJ1-2; TRBD1 is a possible D gene (6 bases). Germline V gene data show CDR1 as MNHEY and CDR2 as SVGAGI. V was trimmed by 2 bases and J by 0 bases, leaving 10 bases between them. The CDR3 loop spans 15 amino acids. CDR3 bases: TGTGCCAGCAGTTACAGGGGGGGAACTAACTATGGCTACACCTTC. As protein: CASSYRGGTNYGYTF.

This clonotype was counted ten times or more. The chain has TRBV20-1 and TRBJ2-4; D call uncertain. Germline V lookup: CDR1 DFQATT, CDR2 SNEGSKA (reference sequence). Trimming shortened V by 0 bases and J by 0 bases, and 15 bases separated the two germline ends. This CDR3 comprises 17 residues. CDR3 sequence reads: CSAREGWVTLAKNIQYF. In DNA form, the CDR3 reads TGCAGTGCTAGAGAGGGATGGGTTACCTTAGCCAAAAACATTCAGTACTTC.

The chain carries TRBV28 and TRBJ1-1; unclear D gene. The CDR3 has 14 residues. Germline V gene data show CDR1 as MDHEN and CDR2 as SYDVKM. V was cut by 3 bases and J by 0 bases, with 8 bases left in between. The CDR3 protein is CASSFSRLNTEAFF. The CDR3 nucleotides read TGTGCCAGCAGTTTCAGCCGGTTGAACACTGAAGCTTTCTTT.

This clonotype was seen at least ten times. The rearrangement uses TRBV19 and TRBJ1-2, with unresolved D. There are 13 residues in the CDR3. Trimming shortened V by 5 bases and J by 2 bases, and 9 bases separated the two germline ends. The germline CDR1 and CDR2 sequences are LNHDA and SQIVND (reference sequence). The CDR3 loop is CASSQVTNYGYTF. Written as DNA, the CDR3 is TGTGCCAGTAGTCAGGTGACAAACTATGGCTACACCTTC.

At least ten counts were recorded for this clonotype. The J gene is TRBJ1-3, the V gene TRBV28; possible D gene TRBD1, 6 bases. Trimming stripped 5 bases from V and 0 bases from J, with 17 bases between. This CDR3 region has 17 residues. Germline V gene data show CDR1 as MDHEN and CDR2 as SYDVKM. DNA of the CDR3: TGTGCCAGCAGTCAATTCAGGGGAAGAAACTCTGGAAACACCATATATTTT. As protein: CASSQFRGRNSGNTIYF.

In this sample, this clonotype turned up many times. This sequence joins TRBV29-1 and TRBJ1-1; D unresolved. V lost 1 base to trimming and J lost 1 base, with 7 bases between them. Germline V gene lookup returns CDR1 SQVTM and CDR2 ANQGSEA. The CDR3 sequence is 13 residues long. The CDR3 DNA is TGCAGCGTTGAAGTTGAAAAGAACACTGAAGCTTTCTTT. Translated, it gives CSVEVEKNTEAFF.

The sample holds many counts of this clonotype. This chain links TRBV19 with TRBJ1-2; D remains unclear. The germline gives CDR1 LNHDA, CDR2 SQIVND (reference sequence). This CDR3 is 16 amino acids long. With 4 bases removed from V and 1 base from J, the gap between germline ends came to 16 bases. Written as DNA, the CDR3 is TGTGCCAGTAGTAATCTCACGTCCGAATTTAACTATGGCTACACCTTC. This encodes CASSNLTSEFNYGYTF.

This sequence joins TRBV6-1 and TRBJ2-7; 8 positions match TRBD1. The germline V gene has CDR1 MNHNS and CDR2 SASEGT. This CDR3 spans 14 amino acids. V shed 6 bases, J shed 3 bases, and the junction held 7 bases outside the gene matches. The CDR3 protein is CASRPTGEVYEQYF. Written as DNA, the CDR3 is TGTGCCAGCAGACCGACAGGGGAGGTCTACGAGCAGTACTTC.

The chain couples TRBV20-1 to TRBJ1-2; 9 nucleotides align to TRBD1. Germline assignment: CDR1 DFQATT and CDR2 SNEGSKA (reference sequence). With V trimmed by 5 bases and J by 7 bases, 11 bases remained unmatched. This CDR3 is 14 amino acids long. CDR3: CSALTLGQGFGYTF. In DNA, the CDR3 is TGCAGTGCTCTAACTTTGGGACAGGGATTTGGCTACACCTTC.

The gene calls are TRBV12-3 or TRBV12-4 and TRBJ2-7, with TRBD1 matching over 8 bases. The J segment lost 0 bases and the V segment lost 5 bases, leaving 12 bases of the junction unmatched. The CDR3 consists of 17 residues. The CDR3 here is CASSPPRTGPSSYEQYF. The CDR3 DNA follows: TGTGCCAGCAGTCCCCCGCGGACAGGGCCGAGCTCCTACGAGCAGTACTTC.

This clonotype was picked up many times. The V gene is TRBV15, the J gene TRBJ1-5, with D possibly TRBD1 on 6 matching bases. The CDR3 is made up of 13 amino acids. CDR1 is LNHNV, CDR2 YYDKDF, per germline (reference sequence). Between the trimmed V and J ends, which lost 5 bases and 3 bases, there was a span of 8 bases. The chain's CDR3 is CATSWDTNQPQHF. CDR3 nucleotide sequence: TGTGCCACCAGCTGGGACACCAATCAGCCCCAGCATTTT.

The chain carries TRBV18 and TRBJ1-5, with a possible D match to TRBD1 (5 bases). This CDR3 has 16 residues. CDR1 and CDR2 from the germline V gene are KGHSH and LQKENI. V was shortened by 3 bases and J by 1 base, with 13 bases between the two germline ends. For the CDR3, the DNA is TGTGCCAGCTCACCCCGGGGGGGAGCCAGCAATCAGCCCCAGCATTTT. This translates into CASSPRGGASNQPQHF.